This is a list of T cell receptor beta chains from one sample in a study of blood T cell repertoires in COVID-19. Repertoires were generated with immunoSEQ multiplex PCR, while TCRdb's copy carries only in-frame clones and drops some. The sample holds about 430,000 clones, roughly 88% seen once. The sample taken for sequencing was PBMCs or T cells enriched from blood (not recorded which). Source of these receptors: a woman aged 18-35 years who had been exposed to COVID-19. Both conserved end residues are part of each CDR3. The D gene is left open where the match is weak. Only some rows state a clone size, as once, few, many or a class for expanded clones.

clone_size,v_call,d_call,j_call,cdr3_aa,cdr3_nt
NA,TRBV4-2,TRBD2,TRBJ2-1,CASSQSSGGYNEQFF,TGTGCCAGCAGCCAATCTAGCGGCGGCTACAATGAGCAGTTCTTC
NA,TRBV6-6,NA,TRBJ2-7,CASDYGGYRAYEQYF,TGTGCCAGCGACTACGGGGGATATCGCGCCTACGAGCAGTACTTC
NA,TRBV5-5,TRBD2,TRBJ2-7,CASSFLAGTYEQYF,TGTGCCAGCAGCTTCTTAGCGGGGACCTACGAGCAGTACTTC
NA,TRBV3-1/TRBV3-2,NA,TRBJ2-3,CASSQFSADTQYF,TGTGCCAGCAGCCAATTTTCGGCAGATACGCAGTATTTT
NA,TRBV10-3,NA,TRBJ1-1,CAISESGVTEAFF,TGTGCCATCAGTGAGTCAGGGGTAACTGAAGCTTTCTTT
NA,TRBV29-1,NA,TRBJ1-1,CSVLFANQNTEAFF,TGCAGCGTCCTATTCGCGAATCAGAACACTGAAGCTTTCTTT
NA,TRBV6-2/TRBV6-3,NA,TRBJ1-5,CASSYGGGRTQPQHF,TGTGCCAGCAGTTACGGCGGGGGGCGAACTCAGCCCCAGCATTTT
NA,TRBV3-1/TRBV3-2,NA,TRBJ2-3,CASSQATNTDTQYF,TGTGCCAGCAGCCAAGCGACTAACACAGATACGCAGTATTTT
once,TRBV28,TRBD1,TRBJ2-5,CASSAYLGTGGEETQYF,TGTGCCAGCAGTGCCTACCTCGGGACAGGGGGCGAAGAGACCCAGTACTTC
NA,TRBV30,NA,TRBJ1-6,CAWSGGTTSYNSPLHF,TGTGCCTGGAGTGGCGGGACTACCTCCTATAATTCACCCCTCCACTTT
NA,TRBV11-1,NA,TRBJ2-7,CASSPGRPGSYEQYF,TGTGCCAGCAGCCCAGGCAGACCTGGCTCCTACGAGCAGTACTTC
NA,TRBV6-4,TRBD2,TRBJ2-1,CASSASGTSEQFF,TGTGCCAGCAGTGCCTCCGGGACTAGTGAGCAGTTCTTC
NA,TRBV2,NA,TRBJ1-6,CASTGGWGNSNSPLHF,TGTGCCAGCACCGGAGGGTGGGGGAATTCTAATTCACCCCTCCACTTT
once,TRBV11-2,TRBD1,TRBJ1-2,CASSLGGGGRGNYGYTF,TGTGCCAGCAGCTTAGGGGGCGGCGGCAGGGGGAACTATGGCTACACCTTC
NA,TRBV6-5,TRBD2,TRBJ2-7,CASSYFGTSSEQYF,TGTGCCAGCAGTTATTTTGGGACTAGCTCCGAGCAGTACTTC
NA,TRBV7-9,TRBD1,TRBJ2-5,CASSKMPGQQETQYF,TGTGCCAGCAGCAAGATGCCGGGACAGCAAGAGACCCAGTACTTC
NA,TRBV9,NA,TRBJ1-3,CASTGVSGNTIYF,TGTGCCAGCACCGGGGTCTCTGGAAACACCATATATTTT
NA,TRBV9,TRBD2,TRBJ2-3,CASSRDTSGPHKSTDTQYF,TGTGCCAGCAGCCGAGACACTAGCGGGCCACATAAAAGCACAGATACGCAGTATTTT
few,TRBV4-2,TRBD1,TRBJ2-7,CASSHLGGQGRINEQYF,TGTGCCAGCAGCCATTTAGGGGGACAGGGAAGAATCAACGAGCAGTACTTC
NA,TRBV7-9,TRBD1,TRBJ2-7,CASSSRQGVDEQYF,TGTGCCAGCAGCTCCCGACAGGGGGTCGACGAGCAGTACTTC
NA,TRBV30,TRBD1,TRBJ1-6,CAWSVRGRGQFSYNSPLHF,TGTGCCTGGAGTGTACGGGGAAGGGGGCAATTCTCCTATAATTCACCCCTCCACTTT
NA,TRBV28,TRBD2,TRBJ2-4,CATSGSLVKNIQYF,TGTGCCACTAGCGGGAGTCTAGTCAAAAACATTCAGTACTTC
NA,TRBV29-1,TRBD2,TRBJ2-1,CSVWTSSYNEQFF,TGCAGCGTGTGGACTAGCTCCTACAATGAGCAGTTCTTC
NA,TRBV29-1,TRBD1,TRBJ2-7,CSVQQGAQGYEQYF,TGCAGCGTTCAACAGGGGGCGCAGGGCTACGAGCAGTACTTC
NA,TRBV7-9,TRBD2,TRBJ2-7,CASSLGGSGNYEQYF,TGTGCCAGCAGCTTAGGGGGTAGCGGGAACTACGAGCAGTACTTC
NA,TRBV2,NA,TRBJ1-1,CASSEGGGDTEAFF,TGTGCCAGCAGTGAAGGTGGAGGGGACACTGAAGCTTTCTTT
NA,TRBV18,TRBD1,TRBJ1-3,CASSQGLGGAAADTIYF,TGTGCCAGCTCACAAGGGTTAGGGGGCGCAGCGGCAGACACCATATATTTT
NA,TRBV9,NA,TRBJ2-2,CASSTSGLNTGELFF,TGTGCCAGCAGCACTTCCGGACTCAACACCGGGGAGCTGTTTTTT
NA,TRBV7-2,NA,TRBJ1-5,CASSFWGPNQPQHF,TGTGCCAGCAGCTTTTGGGGGCCCAATCAGCCCCAGCATTTT
NA,TRBV19,TRBD1,TRBJ2-7,CASSIGGPGGEQYF,TGTGCCAGTAGTATAGGAGGGCCAGGGGGCGAGCAGTACTTC
NA,TRBV29-1,TRBD1,TRBJ2-2,CSVGDRGWTGELFF,TGCAGCGTTGGGGACAGGGGGTGGACCGGGGAGCTGTTTTTT
NA,TRBV11-2,NA,TRBJ1-1,CASSSTGTEAFF,TGTGCCAGCAGTTCAACAGGGACTGAAGCTTTCTTT
NA,TRBV7-9,TRBD2,TRBJ2-1,CASSLVSGRADVWQFF,TGTGCCAGCAGCTTAGTTAGCGGGAGGGCCGACGTATGGCAGTTCTTC
NA,TRBV28,NA,TRBJ2-7,CASTPHPRLDYEQYF,TGTGCCAGCACGCCTCACCCGCGACTTGACTACGAGCAGTACTTC
NA,TRBV30,TRBD1,TRBJ1-2,CAWQSRDSNYGYTF,TGTGCCTGGCAGTCCCGGGACAGCAACTATGGCTACACCTTC
NA,TRBV7-2,TRBD2,TRBJ2-1,CASSLAGLAGNEQFF,TGTGCCAGCAGCTTAGCGGGACTAGCGGGGAATGAGCAGTTCTTC
NA,TRBV20-1,NA,TRBJ2-5,CSASVQETQYF,TGCAGTGCTAGCGTCCAAGAGACCCAGTACTTC
once,TRBV19,NA,TRBJ1-5,CASADRRNIKPQHF,TGTGCCAGCGCGGACAGAAGAAATATCAAGCCCCAGCATTTT
NA,TRBV6-1,NA,TRBJ1-6,CASSDDRLGNSPLHF,TGTGCCAGCAGTGACGACAGGCTAGGGAATTCACCCCTCCACTTT
few,TRBV19,NA,TRBJ2-7,CASSMSARAGGTYEQYF,TGTGCCAGTAGTATGTCTGCTCGAGCAGGGGGGACCTACGAGCAGTACTTC
NA,TRBV28,TRBD1,TRBJ1-2,CASSSPGQRPYRPGYTF,TGTGCCAGCAGTTCCCCGGGACAGAGGCCTTATCGACCTGGCTACACCTTC
NA,TRBV7-6,TRBD1,TRBJ1-2,CASSWGQGNYGYTF,TGTGCCAGCAGCTGGGGACAGGGGAACTATGGCTACACCTTC
NA,TRBV18,NA,TRBJ2-3,CASSPQGHSTDTQYF,TGTGCCAGCTCACCGCAGGGGCATAGCACAGATACGCAGTATTTT
NA,TRBV5-4,TRBD1,TRBJ1-1,CASSLGGPLNTEAFF,TGTGCCAGCAGCTTAGGGGGCCCCTTGAACACTGAAGCTTTCTTT
NA,TRBV7-2,TRBD1,TRBJ1-5,CASSQGASNQPQHF,TGTGCCAGCAGCCAGGGGGCTAGCAATCAGCCCCAGCATTTT
NA,TRBV29-1,TRBD1,TRBJ1-2,CSVDGTGNYGYTF,TGCAGCGTTGACGGGACAGGGAACTATGGCTACACCTTC
NA,TRBV14,TRBD2,TRBJ2-7,CASSQFQGGYEQYF,TGTGCCAGCAGCCAATTCCAGGGAGGGTACGAGCAGTACTTC
NA,TRBV9,NA,TRBJ2-1,CASSPHFSSYNEQFF,TGTGCCAGCAGCCCTCACTTTAGCTCCTACAATGAGCAGTTCTTC
NA,TRBV9,NA,TRBJ2-3,CASSVVADRGDTQYF,TGTGCCAGCAGTGTTGTAGCGGATAGGGGAGATACGCAGTATTTT
NA,TRBV5-1,TRBD2,TRBJ2-7,CASSFGTSGREYEQYF,TGCGCCAGCAGCTTTGGGACTAGCGGAAGGGAATACGAGCAGTACTTC
NA,TRBV29-1,NA,TRBJ1-4,CSVPNKNEKLFF,TGCAGCGTGCCCAACAAGAATGAAAAACTGTTTTTT
NA,TRBV5-1,TRBD2,TRBJ2-2,CASSLELAGAGELFF,TGCGCCAGCAGCTTGGAGCTAGCGGGAGCCGGGGAGCTGTTTTTT
NA,TRBV7-2,TRBD2,TRBJ2-7,CASSPGLAGGVNEQYF,TGTGCCAGCAGCCCGGGACTAGCGGGAGGAGTTAACGAGCAGTACTTC
NA,TRBV27,NA,TRBJ2-5,CASSFIGGGETQYF,TGTGCCAGCAGTTTCATTGGGGGCGGGGAGACCCAGTACTTC
NA,TRBV27,NA,TRBJ1-5,CASTDSNSNQPQHF,TGTGCCAGCACCGACTCGAATAGCAATCAGCCCCAGCATTTT
NA,TRBV19,NA,TRBJ1-4,CASSIGGANWGEKLFF,TGTGCCAGTAGTATAGGTGGGGCGAATTGGGGTGAAAAACTGTTTTTT